These 20 T cell receptor beta chains were sequenced from one sample in a study of T cells in Graves' hyperthyroidism and ophthalmopathy (dated by TCRdb to between 2018 and 2021). Library generation was performed with multiplex PCR. Sequenced on an Illumina HiSeq 2000. Amplification of TCR beta CDR3 regions was carried out from RNA transcripts. The first round of RT-PCR for the TCR CDR3 was performed with the HTBI primer set and the Qiagen OneStep RT-PCR kit. TCRdb reworked the public reads: Q25 trimming with fastp, MiXCR clone assembly, productive beta chains retained. Identical CDR3 proteins give one entry, which carries the most common genes and DNA. This sample lists a few hundred thousand distinct CDR3 sequences; about a sixth were detected once. Around two fifths of the sample lies in the top ten. Sequenced: blood. The source of these receptors is a middle-aged man with Graves' hyperthyroidism.

This clonotype came up many times. The chain couples TRBV2 to TRBJ2-1; the match to TRBD2 covers 7 bases. The length of the CDR3 is 14 residues. V was clipped by 6 bases and J by 6 bases; unmatched bases: 8. Germline lookup yields CDR1 SNHLY and CDR2 FYNNEI. CDR3 protein: CASRKSGAVNEQFF. In DNA, the CDR3 is TGTGCCAGCAGAAAGAGCGGGGCGGTCAATGAGCAGTTCTTC.

This clonotype was found many times. This chain links TRBV6-1 with TRBJ1-6; 8 bases fit TRBD1. V dropped 6 bases and J dropped 8; count of bases not matched to a gene: 9. There are 15 residues in the CDR3. The germline CDR1 and CDR2 sequences are MNHNS and SASEGT. The CDR3 here is CASRPGGQGDSPLHF. As DNA, the CDR3 is TGTGCCAGCAGACCCGGAGGACAGGGCGATTCACCCCTCCACTTT.

This clonotype appeared many times. The chain has TRBV27 and TRBJ2-3; D not certain. V lost 5 bases and J 1 base, leaving 16 bases between the germline ends. Germline-derived CDR1 and CDR2 are MNHEY and SMNVEV (reference sequence). The CDR3 sequence is 16 residues long. The CDR3 protein is CASSPRNVVGTDTQYF. CDR3 nucleotide sequence: TGTGCCAGCAGTCCCCGGAATGTTGTGGGCACAGATACGCAGTATTTT.

This clonotype was observed at least ten times. The rearrangement joins TRBV28 to TRBJ2-1, with no clear D. The CDR3 contains 16 residues. V gave up 6 bases and J gave up 1 base, with 16 bases separating them. Germline V lookup: CDR1 MDHEN, CDR2 SYDVKM. In DNA, the CDR3 is TGTGCCAGCAGCACCAATAGGGTGGGGTCCTACAATGAGCAGTTCTTC. It yields the protein CASSTNRVGSYNEQFF.

This clonotype was seen more than once but under ten times. CDR3 protein: CASSLGGGGGTDTQYF. The DNA for the CDR3 is TGTGCCAGCAGCTTGGGGGGCGGGGGCGGAACAGATACGCAGTATTTT. The rearrangement links TRBV5-8 to TRBJ2-3, with D tentatively TRBD2 (7 bases). The CDR3 is 16 residues long. Germline lookup yields CDR1 SGHTS and CDR2 YDEGEE. Trimming pared 0 bases from V and 3 bases from J, leaving 14 bases between.

Ten or more counts support this clonotype. The rearrangement uses TRBV18 and TRBJ1-5; D gene uncertain. This CDR3 has 15 residues. V lost 2 bases to trimming and J lost 5 bases, with 13 bases between them. From germline, CDR1 is KGHSH and CDR2 LQKENI. The CDR3 DNA reads TGTGCCAGCTCACCATCGGGCAGCCGGTATCAGCCCCAGCATTTT. This encodes CASSPSGSRYQPQHF.

The sample holds a few counts of this clonotype. This sequence joins TRBV28 and TRBJ2-1, with 8 positions matching TRBD2. Germline CDR1 reads MDHEN; CDR2 reads SYDVKM. Trimming cost V 7 bases and J 15 bases; bases outside gene matches: 8. This CDR3 region has 11 residues. The chain's CDR3 is CASNSGTRPFF. DNA of the CDR3: TGTGCCAGCAATTCCGGGACTAGGCCGTTCTTC.

The J gene is TRBJ1-4, the V gene TRBV15; 8 bases map to TRBD1. Trimming at V came to 3 bases and at J to 8 bases, leaving 5 bases not matched to a gene. This CDR3 spans 14 amino acids. Germline values: CDR1 LNHNV, CDR2 YYDKDF (reference sequence). The CDR3 bases are TGTGCCACCAGCAGTGACAGGGGATGGGAAAAACTGTTTTTT. Translation gives CATSSDRGWEKLFF.

V and J are TRBV2 and TRBJ2-7; TRBD2 aligns across 11 bases. The CDR3 is 14 amino acids. With V trimmed by 8 bases and J by 3 bases, 6 bases remained unmatched. Germline-derived CDR1 and CDR2 are SNHLY and FYNNEI. In nucleotides, the CDR3 is TGTGCCAGCTGCACTAGCGGGAGTGGCTACGAGCAGTACTTC. Residues: CASCTSGSGYEQYF.

This clonotype was detected a few times. The gene calls are TRBV24-1 and TRBJ2-7; 11 bases align to TRBD2. Germline V CDR1 and CDR2: KGHDR, SFDVKD. V gave up 9 bases and J gave up 6 bases; unmatched junction bases: 12. The length of the CDR3 is 15 residues. The CDR3 region is CATGALAGGTCEQYF. The DNA of the CDR3 is TGTGCCACCGGAGCTCTAGCGGGGGGTACCTGCGAGCAGTACTTC.

This clonotype was detected only a few times. The V gene is TRBV4-2, the J gene TRBJ2-7, with 12 nucleotides matching TRBD2. This CDR3 spans 17 amino acids. Looked up from germline, CDR1 is LGHNA and CDR2 is YNFKEQ. V trimming: 0 bases; J trimming: 2 bases; junction bases outside the gene matches: 5. The CDR3 DNA sequence: TGTGCCAGCAGCCAAGATACTAGCGGGGGGATGGCCTACGAGCAGTACTTC. Residues: CASSQDTSGGMAYEQYF.

This clonotype turned up a few times. This sequence joins TRBV18 and TRBJ2-7; D possibly corresponds to TRBD2 (5 bases). V gave up 10 bases and J gave up 5 bases, with 18 bases separating them. There are 13 residues in the CDR3. The germline V gene encodes CDR1 KGHSH and CDR2 LQKENI. The CDR3 DNA reads TGTGCCACCCAGAGGGCAGAAGCCGACGAGCAGTACTTC. It yields the protein CATQRAEADEQYF.

This clonotype was seen once. This chain connects TRBV7-3 to TRBJ2-3; maybe TRBD2 (5 bases). V lost 5 bases and J lost 2, with 14 bases in between. The CDR3 length is 15 residues. From germline, CDR1 is SGHTA and CDR2 FQGTGA. CDR3 nucleotide sequence: TGTGCCAGCAGCCACGGGAAAGGTCTCACAGATACGCAGTATTTT. This translates into CASSHGKGLTDTQYF.

The rearrangement joins TRBV30 to TRBJ1-4, with 9 positions matching TRBD1. Germline V gene lookup returns CDR1 GTSNPN and CDR2 SVGIG (reference sequence). The CDR3 extends over 16 amino acids. V trimming: 3 bases; J trimming: 0 bases; junction bases outside the gene matches: 5. The CDR3 loop reads CAWRGTGHPTNEKLFF. The DNA for the CDR3 is TGTGCCTGGAGAGGGACAGGGCATCCAACTAATGAAAAACTGTTTTTT.

The V and J genes are TRBV4-3 and TRBJ1-1; D gene uncertain. Looked up from germline, CDR1 is LGHNA and CDR2 is YSLEER. V gave up 3 bases and J gave up 4 bases, with 15 bases separating them. The CDR3 totals 15 residues. Here the CDR3 reads CASSQNHLTRTEAFF. CDR3 DNA sequence: TGCGCCAGCAGCCAGAACCATCTCACCCGCACTGAAGCTTTCTTT.

This clonotype has a count of ten or more. This CDR3 reads CATSRDGETQYF. In nucleotides, the CDR3 is TGTGCCACCAGCAGAGACGGGGAGACCCAGTACTTC. The chain recombines TRBV15 with TRBJ2-5; D not certain. Germline values: CDR1 LNHNV, CDR2 YYDKDF (reference sequence). This CDR3 contains 12 residues. The V end lost 0 bases, the J end lost 5 bases, and 4 bases lay between the germline ends.

This clonotype was seen only a few times. The rearrangement joins TRBV14 to TRBJ2-3; a weak D match, TRBD2 (7 bases). The CDR3 runs 15 residues. The germline gives CDR1 SGHDN, CDR2 FVKESK. Trimming took off 1 base at V and 2 bases at J, with 10 bases between the two ends. The CDR3 protein is CASSQGGGVTDTQYF. CDR3 in DNA: TGTGCCAGCAGCCAAGGAGGGGGGGTCACAGATACGCAGTATTTT.

The table lists this clonotype with a few counts. The CDR3 nucleotides read TGCAGTGCTAGAGATTGGGCCCTCAGAGCAGGCAATGGCTACACCTTC. It encodes CSARDWALRAGNGYTF. This chain connects TRBV20-1 to TRBJ1-2; D remains ambiguous. The germline V gene encodes CDR1 DFQATT and CDR2 SNEGSKA (reference sequence). This CDR3 comprises 16 residues. V lost 0 bases and J lost 6, with 20 bases in between.

This clonotype was found many times. The chain links TRBV20-1 to TRBJ1-2; the match to TRBD1 covers 11 bases. J was trimmed by 5 bases and V by 3 bases; bases with no gene match: 5. Germline V gene sequence: CDR1 DFQATT, CDR2 SNEGSKA (reference sequence). The CDR3 contains 14 residues. The CDR3 protein is CSARDRGLVYGYTF. CDR3 DNA sequence: TGCAGTGCTAGGGACAGGGGGCTGGTATATGGCTACACCTTC.

This clonotype was observed many times. V and J are TRBV7-8 and TRBJ1-1, with TRBD1 matching over 9 bases. V dropped 4 bases and J dropped 11; count of bases not matched to a gene: 8. The CDR3 has 13 residues. Germline V gene data show CDR1 as SGHVS and CDR2 as FQNEAQ. CDR3 in amino acids: CASSYGQGTVAFF. The CDR3 DNA follows: TGTGCCAGCAGCTATGGACAGGGGACGGTGGCTTTCTTT.